This T cell receptor (beta chain) was obtained from a study of T cells after yellow fever vaccination. For the study at large: Preparing low-cell-number fractions relied on SMART-Seq v4 Ultra Low Input.

TCRdb passed the 5' RACE reads through MiXCR, listing each CDR3 protein once. The sample holds 500,000 to 700,000 distinct CDR3 sequences, 15% to 20% seen once. There are 14 residues in the CDR3. V lost 5 bases to trimming and J lost 7 bases; unmatched junction nucleotides: 10. Germline CDR1 is SQVTM and CDR2 is ANQGSEA. General observations from the study: A large majority of primary-vaccination clones showed up again after the booster (about 97% CD4, roughly 91% CD8). Just a small share of clonotypes turned up in the CD4 compartment as well as the CD8 compartment. Sorted repertoires could include abundant contaminating clonotypes from bulk cells.

This clonotype turned up a few times. Its antigen is not identified. The sequences come from PBMCs, collected 15 days after the yellow fever booster vaccination. The chain has TRBV29-1 and TRBJ2-1, with TRBD1 identical over 8 bases. The sequence was obtained from a man younger than 40 who received the YFV17D yellow fever vaccine. CDR3 bases: TGCAGCGTTTGGTCCACGACAGGGGAGAATGAGCAGTTCTTC. It encodes CSVWSTTGENEQFF.